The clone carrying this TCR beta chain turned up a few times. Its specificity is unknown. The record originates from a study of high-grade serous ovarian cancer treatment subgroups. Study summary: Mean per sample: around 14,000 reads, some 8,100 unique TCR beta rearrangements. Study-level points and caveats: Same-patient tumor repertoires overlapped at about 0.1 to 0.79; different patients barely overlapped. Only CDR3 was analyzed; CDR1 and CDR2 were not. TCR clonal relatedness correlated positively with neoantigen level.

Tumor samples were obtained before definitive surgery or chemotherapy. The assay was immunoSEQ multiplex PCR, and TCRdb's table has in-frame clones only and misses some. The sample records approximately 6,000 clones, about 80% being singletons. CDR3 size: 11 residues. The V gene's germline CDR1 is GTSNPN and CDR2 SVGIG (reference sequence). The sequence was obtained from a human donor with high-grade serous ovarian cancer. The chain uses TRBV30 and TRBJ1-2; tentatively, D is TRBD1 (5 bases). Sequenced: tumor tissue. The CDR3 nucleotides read TGTGGTTCAGGGTACGACTATGGCTACACCTTC. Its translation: CGSGYDYGYTF.